A selection of T cell receptor beta chains follows, all from one sample in a study of blood T cell repertoires in COVID-19. Measured with immunoSEQ multiplex PCR; TCRdb has only the in-frame clones, and not every one. The profile shows more than 200,000 clones, roughly 88% of them singletons. What was sequenced was peripheral blood. These receptors came from a man in his forties with acute or convalescent COVID-19. Each CDR3 is given with its conserved first and last residue. A D gene is named only where the DNA matches it firmly. Clone size is stated in some rows and not others, as once, few, many or a class when expanded.

TRBV19	TRBJ2-2	.	.	TGTGCCAGTAGTATACTTCCCGGGGAGCTGTTTTTT	CASSILPGELFF
TRBV18	TRBJ2-1	TRBD1	.	TGTGCCAGCTCACCACGTGTAGCCGGGACAGGAGACAATGAGCAGTTCTTC	CASSPRVAGTGDNEQFF
TRBV15	TRBJ1-1	.	.	TGTGCCACCAGCAGAGACATTTGGAACACTGAAGCTTTCTTT	CATSRDIWNTEAFF
TRBV4-3	TRBJ1-1	.	.	TGCGCCAGCAGCCAAGCTCCCGGGGGGGGCAGGGAGGCTTTCTTT	CASSQAPGGGREAFF
TRBV18	TRBJ2-4	.	.	TGTGCCAGCTCACCGGGGACTTTTGGGGGAAACATTCAGTACTTC	CASSPGTFGGNIQYF
TRBV7-2	TRBJ2-3	TRBD2	.	TGTGCCAGCAGCTCCAATAGCGGGGGGGGGACAGATACGCAGTATTTT	CASSSNSGGGTDTQYF
TRBV19	TRBJ2-7	.	.	TGTGCCAGTAGTAGCCCCCTCTCAAGATACGGGCAGTACTTC	CASSSPLSRYGQYF
TRBV5-1	TRBJ1-5	.	.	TGCGCCAGCAGCTCCCGGGAGAAGGGTGGCTATCAGCCCCAGCATTTT	CASSSREKGGYQPQHF
TRBV2	TRBJ2-1	TRBD2	once	TGTGCCAGCAGCTGGGATTCCACTAGCGGGAACTACAATGAGCAGTTCTTC	CASSWDSTSGNYNEQFF
TRBV7-2	TRBJ2-7	TRBD2	once	TGTGCCAGCAGCTTAGCAAGCGGGGTAGCGGTAACCTACGAGCAGTACTTC	CASSLASGVAVTYEQYF
TRBV10-3	TRBJ2-7	TRBD1	.	TGTGCCACCGGACAGGGAGGTTCCTACGAGCAGTACTTC	CATGQGGSYEQYF
TRBV6-5	TRBJ1-1	.	.	TGTGCCAGCAGAAGGGGGGGGGATCTCGGTGAAGCTTTCTTT	CASRRGGDLGEAFF
TRBV7-2	TRBJ1-2	.	.	TGTGCCAGCAGCCCAGGGCTGGATGGCTACACCTTC	CASSPGLDGYTF